These T cell receptor beta chains were read from a single sample in a study of radiotherapy plus CTLA-4 blockade in lung cancer. TCRdb's copy holds only in-frame clones and misses some; the assay was immunoSEQ multiplex PCR. This table has 25,000 to 35,000 clones, 70% to 90% appearing once. The source material was peripheral blood, sampled from a patient treated with radiotherapy plus ipilimumab. All receptors come from a human donor with non-small cell lung cancer that progressed on radiotherapy plus ipilimumab. The CDR3 runs from the conserved cysteine through the conserved F or W. A D gene is named only where the DNA matches it firmly. Some rows mark clone size as missing; the rest say once, few, many or name a class of expanded clone.

D gene	V gene	clone size	J gene	CDR3 DNA	CDR3 protein
TRBD1	TRBV29-1	-	TRBJ2-7	TGCAGCGCCCGGGACAGGCAAACCTACGAGCAGTACTTC	CSARDRQTYEQYF
TRBD1	TRBV4-1	-	TRBJ1-5	TGCGCCAGCAGCCAAGAGACAGGGAATCAGCCCCAGCATTTT	CASSQETGNQPQHF
-	TRBV11-2	-	TRBJ2-7	TGTGCCAGCAGCTTAGATCTTGGGGGCTACTACGAGCAGTACTTC	CASSLDLGGYYEQYF
-	TRBV7-3	few	TRBJ1-1	TGTGCCAGCAGCTCAGGACAGAACACTGAAGCTTTCTTT	CASSSGQNTEAFF
-	TRBV19	-	TRBJ1-4	TGTGCCAGTAGGGGACTCTCCAGCCCTAATGAAAAACTGTTTTTT	CASRGLSSPNEKLFF
-	TRBV5-5	-	TRBJ1-4	TGTGCCAGCAGCTATGATGAAACTGCAACTAATGAAAAACTGTTTTTT	CASSYDETATNEKLFF
-	TRBV7-8	-	TRBJ2-3	TGTGCCAGCAGCTTTTACAGGGGCACAGATACGCAGTATTTT	CASSFYRGTDTQYF
TRBD2	TRBV7-2	-	TRBJ2-5	TGTGCCAGCAGCACGACTAGCGGGGGGGCTTTTGGGGAAGAGACCCAGTACTTC	CASSTTSGGAFGEETQYF
-	TRBV19	-	TRBJ1-3	TGTGCCAGTAGTAGAGACACCTCGAGCTCTGGAAACACCATATATTTT	CASSRDTSSSGNTIYF
-	TRBV6-5	once	TRBJ2-7	TGTGCCAGCAGTTACTCCTCCGGGTCGCTCTCCTACGAGCAGTACTTC	CASSYSSGSLSYEQYF
TRBD2	TRBV7-9	-	TRBJ2-7	TGTGCCAGCAGCTCGAGACAGTTCGCGGGAGGCGAGCAGTACTTC	CASSSRQFAGGEQYF
-	TRBV25-1	-	TRBJ1-2	TGTGCCAGCAGTGAAGAAGGCGGCCCCTATGGCTACACCTTC	CASSEEGGPYGYTF
TRBD2	TRBV4-2	-	TRBJ2-2	TGTGCCAGCAGCCAAGGAGCGGGGGGGCGAACCACCGGGGAGCTGTTTTTT	CASSQGAGGRTTGELFF
TRBD1	TRBV6-1	-	TRBJ1-2	TGTGCCAGCAGTGTGGGACAGGGCACCTCTAACTATGGCTACACCTTC	CASSVGQGTSNYGYTF
TRBD1	TRBV25-1	-	TRBJ1-1	TGTGCCAGCACCGGGACAGGGTCTAGTGAAGCTTTCTTT	CASTGTGSSEAFF
-	TRBV6-5	-	TRBJ1-1	TGTGCCAGCAGTTACTCGAGGGGGTTGAACACTGAAGCTTTCTTT	CASSYSRGLNTEAFF
-	TRBV7-2	-	TRBJ2-1	TGTGCCAGCAGCACGGGACTTCGAATGAAGGAGCAGTTCTTC	CASSTGLRMKEQFF
TRBD2	TRBV6-1	-	TRBJ2-1	TGTGCCAGCAGTGATACTAGCGGGGCCAATGAGCAGTTCTTC	CASSDTSGANEQFF
-	TRBV18	-	TRBJ1-6	TGTGCCAGCTCACCATATACCTCAGGCGATTCACCCCTCCACTTT	CASSPYTSGDSPLHF
-	TRBV19	once	TRBJ1-5	TGTGCCAGTAGTATTCGGGTGTCGCCTAGCAATCAGCCCCAGCATTTT	CASSIRVSPSNQPQHF
TRBD1	TRBV6-4	-	TRBJ2-2	TGTGCCAGCAGGAGCCGACAGGGTAGTTCCGGGGAGCTGTTTTTT	CASRSRQGSSGELFF
-	TRBV19	-	TRBJ1-2	TGTGCCAGCGCAGGGAATGGCTACACCTTC	CASAGNGYTF
TRBD1	TRBV29-1	-	TRBJ2-7	TGCAGCGTTCTTTCCGGGACAGGGAACTACGAGCAGTACTTC	CSVLSGTGNYEQYF
-	TRBV6-5	once	TRBJ2-7	TGTGCCAGCAGTTCCTGGACTCTTCGGGTTTACGAGCAGTACTTC	CASSSWTLRVYEQYF
-	TRBV18	-	TRBJ2-7	TGTGCCAGCTCCATCGTTGGTAGCTCCTACGAGCAGTACTTC	CASSIVGSSYEQYF
TRBD2	TRBV5-1	-	TRBJ2-2	TGCGCCAGCAGCTTGGACGGGGGGGCAGACGGGGAGCTGTTTTTT	CASSLDGGADGELFF
TRBD1	TRBV6-5	few	TRBJ1-5	TGTGCCAGCAGTCGGACAGGGGAGTCCCAGCATTTT	CASSRTGESQHF
TRBD1	TRBV7-2	-	TRBJ1-6	TGTGCCAGCAGCTTACTTGGACAGGGGTCCTATAATTCACCCCTCCACTTT	CASSLLGQGSYNSPLHF
-	TRBV19	-	TRBJ2-7	TGTGCCAGTAGTATAGAGGCGGCGGGGAAAGTCTACGAGCAGTACTTC	CASSIEAAGKVYEQYF
TRBD2	TRBV29-1	-	TRBJ2-3	TGCAGCGTTGAAACTAGCGGGGGCACAGATACGCAGTATTTT	CSVETSGGTDTQYF
-	TRBV6-1	-	TRBJ1-5	TGTGCCACCTGGACTATCGCGGCCTATCAGCCCCAGCATTTT	CATWTIAAYQPQHF
TRBD1	TRBV27	few	TRBJ2-7	TGTGCCAGCAGTCCCCCGGGGGGACAGGGTCCCTACGAGCAGTACTTC	CASSPPGGQGPYEQYF
-	TRBV7-2	once	TRBJ2-5	TGTGCCAGCAGCCCTCAGGGGGGAACACAAGAGACCCAGTACTTC	CASSPQGGTQETQYF
TRBD1	TRBV10-3	once	TRBJ1-1	TGTGCCATCAGCCTTACGGACAGGGCGAATACTGAAGCTTTCTTT	CAISLTDRANTEAFF
-	TRBV11-2	-	TRBJ2-3	TGTGCCAGCAGCTTAGCGGGGTATAGCACAGATACGCAGTATTTT	CASSLAGYSTDTQYF